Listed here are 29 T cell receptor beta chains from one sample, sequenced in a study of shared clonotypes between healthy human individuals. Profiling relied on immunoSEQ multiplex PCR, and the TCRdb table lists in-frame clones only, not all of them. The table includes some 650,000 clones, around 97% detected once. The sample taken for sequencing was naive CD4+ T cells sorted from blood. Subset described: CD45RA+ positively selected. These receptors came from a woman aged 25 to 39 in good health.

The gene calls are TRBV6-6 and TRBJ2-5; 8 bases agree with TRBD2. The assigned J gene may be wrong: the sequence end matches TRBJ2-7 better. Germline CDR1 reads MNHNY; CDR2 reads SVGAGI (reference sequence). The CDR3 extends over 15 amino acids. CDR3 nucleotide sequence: TGTGCCAGCAGGTATACCGGGACTAGCTCCTACGAGCAGTACTTC. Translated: CASRYTGTSSYEQYF.

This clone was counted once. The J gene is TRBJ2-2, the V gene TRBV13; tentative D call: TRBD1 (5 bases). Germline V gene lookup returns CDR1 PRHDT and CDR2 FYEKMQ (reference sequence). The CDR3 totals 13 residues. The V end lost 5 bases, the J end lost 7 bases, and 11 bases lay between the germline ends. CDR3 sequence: CASSPFTGGELFF. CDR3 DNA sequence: TGTGCCAGCAGCCCTTTTACAGGCGGGGAGCTGTTTTTT.

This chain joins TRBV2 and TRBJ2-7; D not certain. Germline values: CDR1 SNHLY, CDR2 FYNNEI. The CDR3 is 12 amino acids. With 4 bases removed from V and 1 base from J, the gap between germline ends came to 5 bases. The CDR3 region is CASSVDSYEQYF. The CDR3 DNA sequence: TGTGCCAGCAGTGTGGATTCCTACGAGCAGTACTTC.

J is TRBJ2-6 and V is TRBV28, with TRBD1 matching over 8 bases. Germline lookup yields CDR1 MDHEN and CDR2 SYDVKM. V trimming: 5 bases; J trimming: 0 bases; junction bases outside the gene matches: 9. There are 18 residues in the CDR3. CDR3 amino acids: CASSGQGPTPSGANVLTF. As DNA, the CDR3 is TGTGCCAGCAGTGGACAGGGTCCTACCCCCTCTGGGGCCAACGTCCTGACTTTC. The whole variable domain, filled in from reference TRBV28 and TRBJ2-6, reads DVKVTQSSRYLVKRTGEKVFLECVQDMDHENMFWYRQDPGLGLRLIYFSYDVKMKEKGDIPEGYSVSREKKERFSLILESASTNQTSMYLCASSGQGPTPSGANVLTFGAGSRLTVL.

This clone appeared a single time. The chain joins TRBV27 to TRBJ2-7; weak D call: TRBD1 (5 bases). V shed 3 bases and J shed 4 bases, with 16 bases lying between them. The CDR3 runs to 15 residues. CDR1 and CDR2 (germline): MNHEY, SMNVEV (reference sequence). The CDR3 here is CASSFGRSSGYEQYF. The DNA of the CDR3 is TGTGCCAGCAGTTTTGGGCGGTCCTCAGGGTACGAGCAGTACTTC.

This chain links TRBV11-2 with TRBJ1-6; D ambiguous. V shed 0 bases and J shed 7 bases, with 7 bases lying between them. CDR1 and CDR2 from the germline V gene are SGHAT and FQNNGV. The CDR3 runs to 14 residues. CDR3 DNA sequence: TGTGCCAGCAGCTTAGACAGCTTGAATTCACCCCTCCACTTT. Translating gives CASSLDSLNSPLHF.

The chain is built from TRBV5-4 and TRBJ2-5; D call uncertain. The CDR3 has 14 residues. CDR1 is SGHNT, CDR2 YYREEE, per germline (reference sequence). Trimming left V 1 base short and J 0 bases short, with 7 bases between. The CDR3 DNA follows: TGTGCCAGCAGCTTGTATCGGGACCAAGAGACCCAGTACTTC. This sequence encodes CASSLYRDQETQYF.

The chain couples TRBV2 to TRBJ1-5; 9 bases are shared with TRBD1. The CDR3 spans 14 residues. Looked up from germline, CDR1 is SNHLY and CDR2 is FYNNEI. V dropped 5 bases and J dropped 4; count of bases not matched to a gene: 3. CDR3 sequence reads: CASSWDRVNQPQHF. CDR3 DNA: TGTGCCAGCAGTTGGGACAGGGTTAATCAGCCCCAGCATTTT.

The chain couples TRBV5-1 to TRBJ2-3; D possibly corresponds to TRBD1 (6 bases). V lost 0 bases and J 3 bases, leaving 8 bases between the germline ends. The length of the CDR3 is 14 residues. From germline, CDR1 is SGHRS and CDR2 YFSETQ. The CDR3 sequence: CASSLGDRTDTQYF. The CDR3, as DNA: TGCGCCAGCAGCTTGGGTGACAGGACAGATACGCAGTATTTT.

CDR3 loop: CASRGLAGGPGGEQYF. In DNA, the CDR3 is TGCGCCAGCCGAGGACTAGCGGGAGGCCCGGGGGGGGAGCAGTACTTC. The chain has TRBV5-1 and TRBJ2-7, with 14 bases fitting TRBD2. CDR1 is SGHRS and CDR2 is YFSETQ in the germline V gene. Trimming removed 7 bases from V and 7 bases from J; junction bases left unmatched: 13. This CDR3 region has 16 residues.

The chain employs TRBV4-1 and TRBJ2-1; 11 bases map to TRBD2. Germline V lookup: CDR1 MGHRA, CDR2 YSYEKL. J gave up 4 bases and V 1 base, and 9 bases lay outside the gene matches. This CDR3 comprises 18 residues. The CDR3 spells CASSQVGILAGGYNEQFF. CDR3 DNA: TGCGCCAGCAGCCAAGTGGGGATCCTAGCGGGAGGTTACAATGAGCAGTTCTTC.

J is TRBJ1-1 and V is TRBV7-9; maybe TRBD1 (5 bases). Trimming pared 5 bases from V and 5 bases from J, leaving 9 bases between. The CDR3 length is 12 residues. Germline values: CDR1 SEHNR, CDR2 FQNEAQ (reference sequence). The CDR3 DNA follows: TGTGCCAGCAGCCGTCAGGGAACTGAAGCTTTCTTT. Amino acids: CASSRQGTEAFF.

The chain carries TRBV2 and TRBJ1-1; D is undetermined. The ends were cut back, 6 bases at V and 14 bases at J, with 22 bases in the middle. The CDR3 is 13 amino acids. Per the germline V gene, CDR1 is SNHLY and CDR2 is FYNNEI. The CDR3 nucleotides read TGTGCCAGCAGCGAACTAAAGACTCCGGGTCTGTTCTTT. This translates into CASSELKTPGLFF.

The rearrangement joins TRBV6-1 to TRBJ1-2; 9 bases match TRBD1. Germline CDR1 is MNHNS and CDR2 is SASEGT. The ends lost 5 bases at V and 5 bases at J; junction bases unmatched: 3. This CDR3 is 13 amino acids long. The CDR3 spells CASSRDRDYGYTF. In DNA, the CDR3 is TGTGCCAGCAGTAGGGACAGGGATTATGGCTACACCTTC.

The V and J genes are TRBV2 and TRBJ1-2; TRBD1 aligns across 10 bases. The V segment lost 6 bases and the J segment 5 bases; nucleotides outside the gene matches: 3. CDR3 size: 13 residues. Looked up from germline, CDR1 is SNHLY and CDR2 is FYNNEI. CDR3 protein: CASSGQGVYGYTF. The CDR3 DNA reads TGTGCCAGCAGCGGACAGGGGGTATATGGCTACACCTTC.

CDR3 region: CASSSLPGGGYGYTF. The CDR3 DNA reads as TGTGCCAGCAGCTCCCTACCGGGGGGGGGCTATGGCTACACCTTC. The chain carries TRBV7-9 and TRBJ1-2; D is possibly TRBD1 (5 bases). Per the germline V gene, CDR1 is SEHNR and CDR2 is FQNEAQ (reference sequence). V dropped 4 bases and J dropped 4 bases, with 16 bases sitting between them. The CDR3 length is 15 residues.

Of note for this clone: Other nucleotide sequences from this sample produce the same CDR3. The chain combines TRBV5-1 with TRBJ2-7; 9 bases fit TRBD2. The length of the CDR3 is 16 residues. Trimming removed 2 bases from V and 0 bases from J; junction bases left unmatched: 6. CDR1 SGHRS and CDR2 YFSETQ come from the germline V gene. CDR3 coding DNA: TGCGCCAGCAGCTTAGGGCTAGCGGGGACCTCCTACGAGCAGTACTTC. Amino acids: CASSLGLAGTSYEQYF.

The CDR3 DNA reads as TGCGCCAGCAGCTTACAGGGGGAGAATGAGCAGTTCTTC. It specifies CASSLQGENEQFF. The V call is TRBV5-1, the J call TRBJ2-1; 8 bases line up with TRBD1. V lost 2 bases and J lost 7; bases outside the gene matches: 2. CDR1 is SGHRS, CDR2 YFSETQ, per germline. CDR3 size: 13 residues.

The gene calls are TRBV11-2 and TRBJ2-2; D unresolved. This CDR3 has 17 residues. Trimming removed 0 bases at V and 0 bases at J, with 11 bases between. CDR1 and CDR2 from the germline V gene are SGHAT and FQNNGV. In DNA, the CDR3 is TGTGCCAGCAGCTTAGAGAGTAGCCTATCGAACACCGGGGAGCTGTTTTTT. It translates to CASSLESSLSNTGELFF.

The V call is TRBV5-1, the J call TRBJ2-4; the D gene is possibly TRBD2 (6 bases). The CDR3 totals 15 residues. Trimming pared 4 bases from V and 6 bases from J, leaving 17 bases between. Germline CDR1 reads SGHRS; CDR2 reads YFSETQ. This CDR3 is CASSGGTAALNIQYF. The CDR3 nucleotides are TGCGCCAGCAGCGGCGGGACCGCCGCGTTAAACATTCAGTACTTC.

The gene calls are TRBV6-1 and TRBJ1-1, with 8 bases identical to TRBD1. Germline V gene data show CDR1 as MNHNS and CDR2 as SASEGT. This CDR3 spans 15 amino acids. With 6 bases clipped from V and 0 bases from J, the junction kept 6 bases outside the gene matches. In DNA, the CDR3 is TGTGCCAGCAGCCAAGGACAGGGAGTGAACACTGAAGCTTTCTTT. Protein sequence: CASSQGQGVNTEAFF.

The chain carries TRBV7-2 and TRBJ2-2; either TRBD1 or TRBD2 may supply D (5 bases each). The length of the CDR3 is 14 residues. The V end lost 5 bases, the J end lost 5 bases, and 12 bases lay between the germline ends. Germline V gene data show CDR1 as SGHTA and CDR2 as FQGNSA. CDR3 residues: CASSGHLATGELFF. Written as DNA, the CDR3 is TGTGCCAGCAGCGGACACCTAGCAACCGGGGAGCTGTTTTTT.

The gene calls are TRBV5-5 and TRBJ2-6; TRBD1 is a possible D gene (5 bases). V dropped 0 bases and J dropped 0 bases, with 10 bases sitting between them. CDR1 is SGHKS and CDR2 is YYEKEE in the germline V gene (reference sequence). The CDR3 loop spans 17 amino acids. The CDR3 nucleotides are TGTGCCAGCAGCTTGGCCGACAGATCCTCTGGGGCCAACGTCCTGACTTTC. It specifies CASSLADRSSGANVLTF.

The CDR3 is CASSTGTGTDTQYF. The CDR3 DNA reads TGCGCCAGCAGCACCGGGACAGGGACAGATACGCAGTATTTT. The chain couples TRBV5-1 to TRBJ2-3; 9 bases line up with TRBD1. Losses at the gene ends were 4 bases for V and 3 bases for J; bases not matched to a gene: 3. The length of the CDR3 is 14 residues. CDR1 is SGHRS, CDR2 YFSETQ, per germline.

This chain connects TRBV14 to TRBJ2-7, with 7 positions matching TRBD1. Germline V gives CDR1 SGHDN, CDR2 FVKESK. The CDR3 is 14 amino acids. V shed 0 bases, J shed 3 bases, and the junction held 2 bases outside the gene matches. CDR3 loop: CASSQEAGGYEQYF. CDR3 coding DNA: TGTGCCAGCAGCCAAGAGGCAGGGGGCTACGAGCAGTACTTC. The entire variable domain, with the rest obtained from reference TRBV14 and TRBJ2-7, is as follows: EAGVTQFPSHSVIEKGQTVTLRCDPISGHDNLYWYRRVMGKEIKFLLHFVKESKQDESGMPNNRFLAERTGGTYSTLKVQPAELEDSGVYFCASSQEAGGYEQYFGPGTRLTVT.

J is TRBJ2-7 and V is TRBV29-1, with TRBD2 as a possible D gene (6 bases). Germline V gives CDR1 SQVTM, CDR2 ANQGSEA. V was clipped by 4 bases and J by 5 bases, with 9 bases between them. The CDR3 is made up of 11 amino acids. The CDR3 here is CSVARENEQYF. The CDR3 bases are TGCAGCGTTGCCCGGGAGAACGAGCAGTACTTC.

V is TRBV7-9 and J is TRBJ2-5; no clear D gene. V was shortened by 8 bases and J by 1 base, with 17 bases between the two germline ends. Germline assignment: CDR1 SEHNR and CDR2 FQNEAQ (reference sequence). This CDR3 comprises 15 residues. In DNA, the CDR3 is TGTGCCAGCTCCTCCCGGGCCATGACCCAAGAGACCCAGTACTTC. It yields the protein CASSSRAMTQETQYF.

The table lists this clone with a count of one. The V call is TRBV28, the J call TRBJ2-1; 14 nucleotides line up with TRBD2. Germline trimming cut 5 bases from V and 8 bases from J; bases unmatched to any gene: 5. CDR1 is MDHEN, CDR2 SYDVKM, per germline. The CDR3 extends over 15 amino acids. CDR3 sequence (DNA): TGTGCCAGCAGTCCGGGACTAGCGGGAGTCCATGAGCAGTTCTTC. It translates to CASSPGLAGVHEQFF.

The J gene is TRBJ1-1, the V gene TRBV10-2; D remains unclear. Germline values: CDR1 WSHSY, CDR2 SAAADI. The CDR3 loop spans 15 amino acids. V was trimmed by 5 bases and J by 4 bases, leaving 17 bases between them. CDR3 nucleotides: TGCGCCAGCAGTCTCTATCCGCAGACGGGCACTGAAGCTTTCTTT. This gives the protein CASSLYPQTGTEAFF.